This T cell receptor beta chain was retrieved from a study of early T cells in non-severe SARS-CoV-2 infection. Across the whole study: Bulk RNA taken from unsorted whole blood was sequenced, leaving chains unpaired.

V was trimmed by 4 bases and J by 4 bases, leaving 21 bases between them. From germline, CDR1 is LNHDA and CDR2 SQIVND (reference sequence). The CDR3 covers 17 residues. TCRdb fed the 5' RACE reads into MiXCR, producing one record per CDR3 protein. Of about 71,000 distinct CDR3 sequences listed, over 10% were seen once; the top ten hold roughly 2.5%. The sequence was collected from an adult who was a healthcare worker with PCR-confirmed SARS-CoV-2 infection or an uninfected control (not recorded which). J is TRBJ2-3 and V is TRBV19; D might be TRBD2 (7 bases). This sample comprised whole blood, obtained at baseline. The CDR3 region has the DNA TGTGCCAGTAGTAAGGGGTCTGGCGGGGGCCTTCCAGATACGCAGTATTTT. Translation gives CASSKGSGGGLPDTQYF. Full variable domain (rest looked up from reference TRBV19 and TRBJ2-3): DGGITQSPKYLFRKEGQNVTLSCEQNLNHDAMYWYRQDPGQGLRLIYYSQIVNDFQKGDIAEGYSVSREKKESFPLTVTSAQKNPTAFYLCASSKGSGGGLPDTQYFGPGTRLTVL.